The present TCR beta chain was sequenced within a study of cytomegalovirus exposure and HLA in healthy donors. In the study overall: Falling in the Caucasian-associated ancestry cluster were 65% to 90% of under 450 genotyped donors. Study-level findings and limits: The study labeled under 200 TCR beta chains cytomegalovirus-associated. Across all donors, roughly uniform sequencing depth was an assumption of the presence/absence analyses.

Details on this clone: Its cognate antigen is unknown.

With 60 Vbeta and 13 Jbeta primers, the PCR was carried out. This table comes from immunoSEQ multiplex PCR, and its TCRdb copy is limited to in-frame clones, with some not included. The table has around 200,000 clones, roughly 80% seen once. The V gene's germline CDR1 is MNHEY and CDR2 SMNVEV (reference sequence). Trimming pared 3 bases from V and 4 bases from J, leaving 9 bases between. The CDR3 is 13 amino acids. This rearrangement joins TRBV27 to TRBJ1-1; D not resolved. The clonotype comes from a man in his forties in good health and CMV-seropositive. The specimen was PBMCs. The CDR3 protein is CASSFASGTEAFF. The DNA of the CDR3 is TGTGCCAGCAGTTTTGCGTCAGGCACTGAAGCTTTCTTT.